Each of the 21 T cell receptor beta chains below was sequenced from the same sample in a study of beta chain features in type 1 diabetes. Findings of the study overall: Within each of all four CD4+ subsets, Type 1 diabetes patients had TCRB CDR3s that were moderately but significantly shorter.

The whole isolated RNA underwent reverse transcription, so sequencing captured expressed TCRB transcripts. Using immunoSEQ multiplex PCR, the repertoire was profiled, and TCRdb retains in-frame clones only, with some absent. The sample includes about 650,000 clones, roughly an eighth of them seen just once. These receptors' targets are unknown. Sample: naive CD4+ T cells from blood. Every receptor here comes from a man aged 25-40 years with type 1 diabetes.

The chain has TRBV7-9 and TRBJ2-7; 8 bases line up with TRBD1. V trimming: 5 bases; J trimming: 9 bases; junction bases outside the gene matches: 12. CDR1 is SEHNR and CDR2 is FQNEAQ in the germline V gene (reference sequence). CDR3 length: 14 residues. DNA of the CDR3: TGTGCCAGCAGCCTCCCGGGACAGGAAAGTGTGCAGTACTTC. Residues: CASSLPGQESVQYF.

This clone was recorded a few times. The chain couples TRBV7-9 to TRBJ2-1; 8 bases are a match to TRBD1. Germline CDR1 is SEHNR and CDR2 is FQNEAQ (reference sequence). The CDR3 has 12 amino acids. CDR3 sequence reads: CAWRQGYNEQFF. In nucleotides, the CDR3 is TGTGCGTGGCGACAGGGGTACAATGAGCAGTTCTTC. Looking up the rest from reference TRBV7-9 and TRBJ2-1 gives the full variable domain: DTGVSQNPRHKITKRGQNVTFRCDPISEHNRLYWYRQTLGQGPEFLTYFQNEAQLEKSRLLSDRFSAERPKGSFSTLEIQRTEQGDSAMYLCAWRQGYNEQFFGPGTRLTVL.

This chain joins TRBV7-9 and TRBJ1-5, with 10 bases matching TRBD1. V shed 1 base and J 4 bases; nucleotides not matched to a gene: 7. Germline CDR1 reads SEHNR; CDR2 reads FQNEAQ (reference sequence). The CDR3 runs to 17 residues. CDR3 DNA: TGTGCCAGCAGCTTAGGCCCGCAGGGACAGGGGAATCAGCCCCAGCATTTT. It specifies CASSLGPQGQGNQPQHF.

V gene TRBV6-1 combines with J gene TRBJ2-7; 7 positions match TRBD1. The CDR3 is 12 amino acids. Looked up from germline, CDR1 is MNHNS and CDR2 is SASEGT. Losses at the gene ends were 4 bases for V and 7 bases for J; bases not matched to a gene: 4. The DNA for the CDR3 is TGTGCCAGCAGTGTTAACAGGGGTGAGCAGTACTTC. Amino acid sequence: CASSVNRGEQYF.

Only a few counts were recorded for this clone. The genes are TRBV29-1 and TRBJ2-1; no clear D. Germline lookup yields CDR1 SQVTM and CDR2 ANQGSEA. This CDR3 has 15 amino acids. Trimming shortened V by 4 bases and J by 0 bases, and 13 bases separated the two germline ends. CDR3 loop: CSVGEIALSYNEQFF. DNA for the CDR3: TGCAGCGTTGGAGAAATCGCCCTCTCCTACAATGAGCAGTTCTTC.

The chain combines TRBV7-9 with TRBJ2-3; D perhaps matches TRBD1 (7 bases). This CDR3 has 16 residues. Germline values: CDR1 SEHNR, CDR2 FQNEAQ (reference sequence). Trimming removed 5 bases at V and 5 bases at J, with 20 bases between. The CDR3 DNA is TGTGCCAGCAGCCCCCGGGACAGCGGGCGTGGAGATACGCAGTATTTT. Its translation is CASSPRDSGRGDTQYF.

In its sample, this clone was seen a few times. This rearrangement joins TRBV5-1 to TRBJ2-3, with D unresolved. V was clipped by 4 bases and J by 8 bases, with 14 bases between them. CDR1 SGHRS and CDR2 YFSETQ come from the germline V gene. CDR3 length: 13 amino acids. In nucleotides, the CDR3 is TGCGCCAGCAGCCCCGACCCTCCAGGTACGCAGTATTTT. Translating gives CASSPDPPGTQYF.

CDR3 sequence: CASSQDPQLRSPLHF. CDR3 DNA: TGCGCCAGCAGCCAAGATCCCCAGTTAAGATCACCCCTCCACTTT. The gene calls are TRBV4-3 and TRBJ1-6; no definite D call. The V end lost 0 bases, the J end lost 10 bases, and 13 bases lay between the germline ends. The V gene's germline CDR1 is LGHNA and CDR2 YSLEER. CDR3 length equals 15 residues.

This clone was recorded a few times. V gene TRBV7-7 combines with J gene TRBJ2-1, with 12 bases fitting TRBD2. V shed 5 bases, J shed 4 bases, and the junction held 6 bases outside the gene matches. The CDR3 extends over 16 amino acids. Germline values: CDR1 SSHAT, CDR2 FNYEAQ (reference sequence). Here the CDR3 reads CASSPRTSGAYNEQFF. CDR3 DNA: TGTGCCAGCAGCCCGAGGACTAGCGGGGCATACAATGAGCAGTTCTTC.

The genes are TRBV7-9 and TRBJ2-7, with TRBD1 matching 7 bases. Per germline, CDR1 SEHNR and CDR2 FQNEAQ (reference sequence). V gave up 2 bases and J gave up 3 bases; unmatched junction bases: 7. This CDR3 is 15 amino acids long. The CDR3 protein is CASSLLQGVDYEQYF. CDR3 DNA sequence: TGTGCCAGCAGCTTACTGCAGGGGGTAGACTACGAGCAGTACTTC.

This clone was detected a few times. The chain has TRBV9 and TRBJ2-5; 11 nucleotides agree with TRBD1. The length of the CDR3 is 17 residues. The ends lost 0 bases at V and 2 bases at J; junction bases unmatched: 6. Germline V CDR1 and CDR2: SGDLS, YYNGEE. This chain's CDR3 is CASSVGGTGGPQETQYF. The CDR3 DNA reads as TGTGCCAGCAGCGTAGGTGGGACAGGGGGTCCTCAAGAGACCCAGTACTTC.

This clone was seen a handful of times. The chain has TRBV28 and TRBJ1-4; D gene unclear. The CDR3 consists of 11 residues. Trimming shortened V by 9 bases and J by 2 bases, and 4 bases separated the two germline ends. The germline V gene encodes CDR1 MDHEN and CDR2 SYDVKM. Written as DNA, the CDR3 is TGTGCCAGTCTGACTAATGAAAAACTGTTTTTT. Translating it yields CASLTNEKLFF. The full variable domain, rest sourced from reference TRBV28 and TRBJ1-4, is DVKVTQSSRYLVKRTGEKVFLECVQDMDHENMFWYRQDPGLGLRLIYFSYDVKMKEKGDIPEGYSVSREKKERFSLILESASTNQTSMYLCASLTNEKLFFGSGTQLSVL.

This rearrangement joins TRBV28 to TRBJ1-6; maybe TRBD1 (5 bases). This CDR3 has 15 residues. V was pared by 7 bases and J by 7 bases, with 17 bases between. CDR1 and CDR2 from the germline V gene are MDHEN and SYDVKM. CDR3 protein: CASTIGGRMNSPLHF. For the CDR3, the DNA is TGTGCCAGCACCATTGGGGGACGGATGAATTCACCCCTCCACTTT.

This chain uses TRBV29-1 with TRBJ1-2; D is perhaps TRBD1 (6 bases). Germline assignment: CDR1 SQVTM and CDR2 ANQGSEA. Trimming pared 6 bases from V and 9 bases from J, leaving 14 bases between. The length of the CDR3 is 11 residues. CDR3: CSVAADRRYTF. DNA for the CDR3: TGCAGCGTGGCCGCCGACAGGCGCTACACCTTC.

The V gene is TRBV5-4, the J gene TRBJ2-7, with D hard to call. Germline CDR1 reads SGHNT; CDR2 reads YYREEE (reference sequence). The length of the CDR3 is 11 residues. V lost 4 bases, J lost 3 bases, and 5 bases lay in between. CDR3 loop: CASSQNYEQYF. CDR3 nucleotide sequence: TGTGCCAGCAGCCAGAACTACGAGCAGTACTTC. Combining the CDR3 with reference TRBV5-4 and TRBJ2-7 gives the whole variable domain ETGVTQSPTHLIKTRGQQVTLRCSSQSGHNTVSWYQQALGQGPQFIFQYYREEENGRGNFPPRFSGLQFPNYSSELNVNALELDDSALYLCASSQNYEQYFGPGTRLTVT.

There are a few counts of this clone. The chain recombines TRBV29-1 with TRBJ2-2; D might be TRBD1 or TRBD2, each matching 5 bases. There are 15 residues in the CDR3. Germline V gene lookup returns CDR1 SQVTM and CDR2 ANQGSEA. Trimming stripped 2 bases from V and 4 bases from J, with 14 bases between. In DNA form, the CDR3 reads TGCAGCGTTGAATGGGCGAGGGACCGCACCGGGGAGCTGTTTTTT. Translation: CSVEWARDRTGELFF.

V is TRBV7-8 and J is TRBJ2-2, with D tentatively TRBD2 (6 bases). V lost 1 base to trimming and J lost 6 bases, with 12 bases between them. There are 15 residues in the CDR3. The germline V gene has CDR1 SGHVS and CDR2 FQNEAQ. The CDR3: CASSLGSSGAGELFF. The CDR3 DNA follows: TGTGCCAGCAGCTTAGGTTCCTCGGGGGCCGGGGAGCTGTTTTTT.

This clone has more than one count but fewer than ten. CDR3 sequence reads: CASSYGSNSYNEQFF. The CDR3 nucleotides are TGTGCCAGCAGTTACGGATCGAACTCCTACAATGAGCAGTTCTTC. The rearrangement uses TRBV6-6 and TRBJ2-1; D remains ambiguous. The CDR3 extends over 15 amino acids. V was clipped by 2 bases and J by 0 bases, with 8 bases between them. Germline V gene lookup returns CDR1 MNHNY and CDR2 SVGAGI (reference sequence).

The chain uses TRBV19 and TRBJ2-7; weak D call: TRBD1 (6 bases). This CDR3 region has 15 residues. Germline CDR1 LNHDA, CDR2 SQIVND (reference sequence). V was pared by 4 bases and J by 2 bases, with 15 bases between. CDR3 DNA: TGTGCCAGTAGTACGGGACACTCAACACCCTACGAGCAGTACTTC. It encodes CASSTGHSTPYEQYF.

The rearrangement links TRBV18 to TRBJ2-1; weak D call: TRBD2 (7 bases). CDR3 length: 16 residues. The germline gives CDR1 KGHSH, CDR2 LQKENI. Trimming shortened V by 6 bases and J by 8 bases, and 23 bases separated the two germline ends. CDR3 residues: CASSPMRAGARDEQFF. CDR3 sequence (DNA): TGTGCCAGCTCCCCCATGAGGGCGGGGGCCCGGGATGAGCAGTTCTTC. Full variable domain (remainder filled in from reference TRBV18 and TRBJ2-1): NAGVMQNPRHLVRRRGQEARLRCSPMKGHSHVYWYRQLPEEGLKFMVYLQKENIIDESGMPKERFSAEFPKEGPSILRIQQVVRGDSAAYFCASSPMRAGARDEQFFGPGTRLTVL.

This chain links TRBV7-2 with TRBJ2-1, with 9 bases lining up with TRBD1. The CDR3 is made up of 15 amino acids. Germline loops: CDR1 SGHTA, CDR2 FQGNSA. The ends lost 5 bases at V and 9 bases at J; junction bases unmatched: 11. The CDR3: CASSPPGQGGGEQFF. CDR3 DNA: TGTGCCAGCAGCCCGCCGGGACAGGGTGGAGGTGAGCAGTTCTTC.